This TCR beta chain was captured in a study of shared clonotypes between healthy human individuals. The study's findings and limits: Clonotypes shared by all four sorted-subset donors had higher generation probabilities than non-shared clonotypes. Few donors restricted represented genetic and exposure-history diversity.

Only in-frame clones appear in the TCRdb table, and some are missing; sequencing was by immunoSEQ multiplex PCR. The sample holds roughly 2.2 million clones, around 90% seen once. This clone occurred once. The antigen is undetermined. V lost 4 bases and J lost 2, with 21 bases in between. This CDR3 region has 17 residues. Germline values: CDR1 SGHNT, CDR2 YYREEE (reference sequence). This receptor was identified in a young man in good health. Some clones in this sample may be carry-over from other donors' samples. Source material: naive CD4+ T cells from PBMCs. Specified subset: CD45RA+ positively selected. The rearrangement uses TRBV5-4 and TRBJ2-5; perhaps D is TRBD1 or TRBD2 (6 bases each). The CDR3 DNA follows: TGTGCCAGCAGCCGTTGGGGGGCAGGGACGATTCAAGAGACCCAGTACTTC. This codes for CASSRWGAGTIQETQYF.